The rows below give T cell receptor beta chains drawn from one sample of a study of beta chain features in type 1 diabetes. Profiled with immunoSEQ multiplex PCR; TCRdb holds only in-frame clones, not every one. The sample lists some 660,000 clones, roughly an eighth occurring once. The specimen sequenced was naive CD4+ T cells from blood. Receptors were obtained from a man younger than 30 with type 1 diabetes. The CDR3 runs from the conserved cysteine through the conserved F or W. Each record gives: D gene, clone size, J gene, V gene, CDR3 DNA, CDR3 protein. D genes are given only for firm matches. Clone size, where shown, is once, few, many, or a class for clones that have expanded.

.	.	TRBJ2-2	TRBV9	TGTGCCAGCAGCCCCAGATCCTCGGGGACTTCCACCGGGGAGCTGTTTTTT	CASSPRSSGTSTGELFF
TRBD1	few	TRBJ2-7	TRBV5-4	TGTGCCAGCAGCTTGGGGGGACAGGGGGCGGCCGAGCAGTACTTC	CASSLGGQGAAEQYF
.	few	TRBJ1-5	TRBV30	TGTGCCTGGAGTGTACCCTTGACCATCAATCAGCCCCAGCATTTT	CAWSVPLTINQPQHF
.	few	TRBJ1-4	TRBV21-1	TGTGCCAGCAGCAAAGCCCCTCCCGACAGCCCCGGCAAACTGTTTTTT	CASSKAPPDSPGKLFF
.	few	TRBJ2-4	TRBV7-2	TGTGCCAGCAGTCAGGGGAGAGGGAGGAGGAACATTCAGTACTTC	CASSQGRGRRNIQYF
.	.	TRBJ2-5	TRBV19	TGTGCCAGTTCAGCGGACCAAGAGACCCAGTACTTC	CASSADQETQYF
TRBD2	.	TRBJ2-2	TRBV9	TGTGCCAGCACTTACCGGACTAGTGCCGGGGAGCTGTTTTTT	CASTYRTSAGELFF
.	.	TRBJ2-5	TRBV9	TGTGCCAGCAGCGTAGGCGCAAGTTACCAAGAGACCCAGTACTTC	CASSVGASYQETQYF
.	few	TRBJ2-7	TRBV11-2	TGTGCCAGCAGCTTAGATCGCCTTTATCCAAGCACGGCCCCCTACGAGCAGTACTTC	CASSLDRLYPSTAPYEQYF
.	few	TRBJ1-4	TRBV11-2	TGTGCCAGCAGCACTCAACCCTCAACTAATGAAAAACTGTTTTTT	CASSTQPSTNEKLFF
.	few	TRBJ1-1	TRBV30	TGTGCCTGGAGTGTACAGGGAAGGACTGAAGCTTTCTTT	CAWSVQGRTEAFF
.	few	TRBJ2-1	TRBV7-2	TGTGCCAGCAGCCTCGTGGGGGCGCGGGATGAGCAGTTCTTC	CASSLVGARDEQFF
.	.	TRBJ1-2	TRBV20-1	TGCAGTGCTAGTCCCCCGGGGGGCTACACCTTC	CSASPPGGYTF
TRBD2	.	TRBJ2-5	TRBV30	TGTGCCGTTAATAATGGGGCGGGAGGAGGAGAGACCCAGTACTTC	CAVNNGAGGGETQYF
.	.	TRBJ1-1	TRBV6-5	TGTGCCAGCAGTTACTGGTCTTTGACACTCACTGAAGCTTTCTTT	CASSYWSLTLTEAFF
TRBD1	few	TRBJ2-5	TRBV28	TGTGCCAGCAGACCCGGGACAGGGGGTTGGGAGACCCAGTACTTC	CASRPGTGGWETQYF
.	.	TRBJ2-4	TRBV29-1	TGCAGCGTTCTGAAGGGACCCAGCTCTTCCCAAAACATTCAGTACTTC	CSVLKGPSSSQNIQYF
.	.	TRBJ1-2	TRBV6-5	TGTGCCAGCAGAGAGACCGGACAGACCTATGGCTACACCTTC	CASRETGQTYGYTF
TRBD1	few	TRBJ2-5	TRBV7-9	TGTGCCAGCAGCTCGGGACAGGGGGACCAAGAGACCCAGTACTTC	CASSSGQGDQETQYF
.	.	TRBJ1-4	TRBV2	TGTGTCCAGACCTTACAGGGAAAGGATAATGAAAAACTGTTTTTT	CVQTLQGKDNEKLFF
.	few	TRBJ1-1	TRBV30	TGTGCCTGGAGTGTAGGGCCTAAGGACACTGAAGCTTTCTTT	CAWSVGPKDTEAFF
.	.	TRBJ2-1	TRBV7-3	TGTGCCAGCAGCTTAGAACACGGGCTTAGAGGTAATGAGCAGTTCTTC	CASSLEHGLRGNEQFF
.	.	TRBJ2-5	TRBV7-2	TGTGCCAGCAGCTTGGGCGCAGAGCGGACCCAGTACTTC	CASSLGAERTQYF
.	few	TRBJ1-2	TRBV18	TGTGCCAGCTCACCCCCTGGGGACGTTTATGGCTACACCTTC	CASSPPGDVYGYTF
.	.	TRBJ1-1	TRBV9	TGTGCCAGCAGCGTACGAGGGGACACTGAAGCTTTCTTT	CASSVRGDTEAFF
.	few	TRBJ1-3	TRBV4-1	TGCGCCAGCAGCCAAGTGAGAGGTCCCTCTGGAAACACCATATATTTT	CASSQVRGPSGNTIYF
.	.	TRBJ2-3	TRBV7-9	TGTGCCAGCAGGTGGGGGACGGCAGATACGCAGTATTTT	CASRWGTADTQYF
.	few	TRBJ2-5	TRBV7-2	TGTGCCAGCAGCTTAGGGGCGAGCGCCCATATAACCCAGTACTTC	CASSLGASAHITQYF
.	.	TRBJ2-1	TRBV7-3	TGTGCCAGCAGCCGCGTCCCCGGGGCTTTGGATGAGCAGTTCTTC	CASSRVPGALDEQFF
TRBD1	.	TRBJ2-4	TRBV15	TGTGCCACTAAACGGGACAGGGGAGGGTTAGCCAAAAACATTCAGTACTTC	CATKRDRGGLAKNIQYF
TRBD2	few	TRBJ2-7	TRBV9	TGTGCCAGCAGCGTAGGGACTAGCGGGAGAAGCTCCTACGAGCAGTACTTC	CASSVGTSGRSSYEQYF
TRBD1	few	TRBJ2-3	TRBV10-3	TGTGCCATCGGTACCGGGACAGGGGCCCCAGATACGCAGTATTTT	CAIGTGTGAPDTQYF
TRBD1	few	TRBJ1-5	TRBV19	TGTGCCAGTAGCGGGACAGGGGTAGGCAATCAGCCCCAGCATTTT	CASSGTGVGNQPQHF
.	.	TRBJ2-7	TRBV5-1	TGCGCCAGCAGCTTGGGTGCCGACGAGCAGTACTTC	CASSLGADEQYF
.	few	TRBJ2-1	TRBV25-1	TGTGCCAGCAGTGAATGGGGTCTAGCAGATTACAATGAGCAGTTCTTC	CASSEWGLADYNEQFF
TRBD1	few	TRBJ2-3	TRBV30	TGTGCCTGGAGCTCCGGGACAGGGAGGACCACAGATACGCAGTATTTT	CAWSSGTGRTTDTQYF
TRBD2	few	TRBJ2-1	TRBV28	TGTGCCAGCTCAGCGGGGGGTTTGTACAATGAGCAGTTCTTC	CASSAGGLYNEQFF
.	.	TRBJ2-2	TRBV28	TGTGCCATGCGGACGTTCACCGGGGAGCTGTTTTTT	CAMRTFTGELFF